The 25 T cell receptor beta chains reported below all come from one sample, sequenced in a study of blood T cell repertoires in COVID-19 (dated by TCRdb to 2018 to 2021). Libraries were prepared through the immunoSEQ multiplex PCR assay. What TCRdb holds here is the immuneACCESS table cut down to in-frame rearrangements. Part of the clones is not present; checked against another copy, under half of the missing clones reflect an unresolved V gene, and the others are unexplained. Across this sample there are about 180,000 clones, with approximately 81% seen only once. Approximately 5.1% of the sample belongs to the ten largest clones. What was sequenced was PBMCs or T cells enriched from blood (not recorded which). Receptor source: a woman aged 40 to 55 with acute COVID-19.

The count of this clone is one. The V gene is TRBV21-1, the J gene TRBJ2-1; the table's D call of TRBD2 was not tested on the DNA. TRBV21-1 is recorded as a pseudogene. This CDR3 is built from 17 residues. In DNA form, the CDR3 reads TGTGCCAGCATCCAGGGACTAGCGGGAGGGCCGATGGATGAGCAGTTCTTC. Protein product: CASIQGLAGGPMDEQFF.

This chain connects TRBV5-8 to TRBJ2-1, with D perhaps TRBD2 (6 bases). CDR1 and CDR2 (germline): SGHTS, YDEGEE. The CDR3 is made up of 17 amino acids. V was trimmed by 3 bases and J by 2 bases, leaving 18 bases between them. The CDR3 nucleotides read TGTGCCAGCAGCTCGGCGGTAACACTAGCCCCCTACAATGAGCAGTTCTTC. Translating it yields CASSSAVTLAPYNEQFF.

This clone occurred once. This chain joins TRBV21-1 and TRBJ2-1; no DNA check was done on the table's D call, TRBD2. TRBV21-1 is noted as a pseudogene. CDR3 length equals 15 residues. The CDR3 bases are TGTGCCAGCAGCAAAGCGGGAGGGCCAATGGATGAGCAGTTCTTC. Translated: CASSKAGGPMDEQFF.

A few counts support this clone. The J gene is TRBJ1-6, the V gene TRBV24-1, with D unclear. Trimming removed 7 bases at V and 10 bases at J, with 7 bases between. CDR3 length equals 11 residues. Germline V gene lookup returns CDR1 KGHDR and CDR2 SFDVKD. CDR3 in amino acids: CATSVQSPLHF. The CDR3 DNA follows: TGTGCCACCAGCGTACAATCACCCCTCCACTTT.

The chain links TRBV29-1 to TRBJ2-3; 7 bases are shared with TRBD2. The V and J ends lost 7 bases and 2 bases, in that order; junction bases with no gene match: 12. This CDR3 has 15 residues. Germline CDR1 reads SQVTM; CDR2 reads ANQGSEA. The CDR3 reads CSARGLSDYTDTQYF. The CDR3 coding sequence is TGCAGCGCCCGGGGACTATCCGACTACACAGATACGCAGTATTTT.

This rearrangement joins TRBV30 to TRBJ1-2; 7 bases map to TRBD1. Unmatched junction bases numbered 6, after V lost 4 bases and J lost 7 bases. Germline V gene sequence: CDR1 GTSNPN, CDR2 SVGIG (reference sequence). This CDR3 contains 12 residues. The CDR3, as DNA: TGTGCCTGGATTACAGGGGTTGGTGGCTACACCTTC. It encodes CAWITGVGGYTF. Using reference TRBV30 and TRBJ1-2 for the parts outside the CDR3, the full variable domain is SQTIHQWPATLVQPVGSPLSLECTVEGTSNPNLYWYRQAAGRGLQLLFYSVGIGQISSEVPQNLSASRPQDRQFILSSKKLLLSDSGFYLCAWITGVGGYTFGSGTRLTVV.

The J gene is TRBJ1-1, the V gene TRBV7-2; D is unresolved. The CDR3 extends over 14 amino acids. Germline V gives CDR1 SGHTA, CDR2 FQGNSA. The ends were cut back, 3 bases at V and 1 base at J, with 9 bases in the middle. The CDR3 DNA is TGTGCCAGCAGCTTTTCAACTCCGAACACTGAAGCTTTCTTT. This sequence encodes CASSFSTPNTEAFF. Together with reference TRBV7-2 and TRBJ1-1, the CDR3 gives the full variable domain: GAGVSQSPSNKVTEKGKDVELRCDPISGHTALYWYRQSLGQGLEFLIYFQGNSAPDKSGLPSDRFSAERTGGSVSTLTIQRTQQEDSAVYLCASSFSTPNTEAFFGQGTRLTVV.

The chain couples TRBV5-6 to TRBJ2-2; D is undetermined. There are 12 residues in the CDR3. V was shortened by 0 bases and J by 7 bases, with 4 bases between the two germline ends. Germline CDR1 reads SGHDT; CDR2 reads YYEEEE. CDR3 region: CASSLVIGELFF. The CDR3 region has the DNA TGTGCCAGCAGCTTGGTTATCGGGGAGCTGTTTTTT.

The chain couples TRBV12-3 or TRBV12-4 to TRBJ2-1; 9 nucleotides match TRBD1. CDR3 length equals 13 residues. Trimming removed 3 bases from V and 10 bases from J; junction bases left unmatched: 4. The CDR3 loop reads CASSFTGGREQFF. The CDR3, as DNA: TGTGCCAGCAGTTTCACAGGGGGCCGGGAGCAGTTCTTC.

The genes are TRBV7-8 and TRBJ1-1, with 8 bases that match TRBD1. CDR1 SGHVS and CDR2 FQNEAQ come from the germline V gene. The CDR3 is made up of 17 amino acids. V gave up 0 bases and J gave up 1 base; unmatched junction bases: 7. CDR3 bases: TGTGCCAGCAGCTTAGCCCCGACAGGGGCGAGGAACACTGAAGCTTTCTTT. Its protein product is CASSLAPTGARNTEAFF.

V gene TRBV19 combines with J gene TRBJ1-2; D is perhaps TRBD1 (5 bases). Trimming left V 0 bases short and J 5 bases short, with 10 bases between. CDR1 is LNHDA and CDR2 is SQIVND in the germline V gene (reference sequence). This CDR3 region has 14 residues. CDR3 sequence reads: CASSIEQAKYGYTF. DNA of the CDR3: TGTGCCAGTAGTATAGAACAGGCCAAGTATGGCTACACCTTC. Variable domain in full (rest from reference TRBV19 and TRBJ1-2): DGGITQSPKYLFRKEGQNVTLSCEQNLNHDAMYWYRQDPGQGLRLIYYSQIVNDFQKGDIAEGYSVSREKKESFPLTVTSAQKNPTAFYLCASSIEQAKYGYTFGSGTRLTVV.

This CDR3 reads CASSLEGSGRGNEQFF. CDR3 nucleotide sequence: TGTGCCAGCAGCTTAGAGGGTAGCGGGAGGGGGAATGAGCAGTTCTTC. The chain uses TRBV11-3 and TRBJ2-1; 11 bases align to TRBD2. V was pared by 0 bases and J by 7 bases, with 5 bases of the junction left unmatched. Germline CDR1 reads SGHNT; CDR2 reads YENEEA. This CDR3 has 16 residues.

Here the CDR3 reads CASSADRGDTQYF. The CDR3 nucleotides are TGTGCCAGCAGCGCCGACAGGGGAGATACGCAGTATTTT. This chain connects TRBV7-2 to TRBJ2-3; 8 nucleotides match TRBD1. Germline CDR1 and CDR2: SGHTA and FQGNSA. The CDR3 runs 13 residues. Trimming removed 5 bases from V and 5 bases from J; junction bases left unmatched: 3.

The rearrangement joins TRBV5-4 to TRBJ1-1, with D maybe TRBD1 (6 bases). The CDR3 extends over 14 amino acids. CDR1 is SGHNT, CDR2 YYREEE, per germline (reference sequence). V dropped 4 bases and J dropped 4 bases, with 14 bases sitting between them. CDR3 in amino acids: CASSTLTGPTEAFF. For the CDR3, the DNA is TGTGCCAGCAGCACACTCACAGGGCCCACTGAAGCTTTCTTT.

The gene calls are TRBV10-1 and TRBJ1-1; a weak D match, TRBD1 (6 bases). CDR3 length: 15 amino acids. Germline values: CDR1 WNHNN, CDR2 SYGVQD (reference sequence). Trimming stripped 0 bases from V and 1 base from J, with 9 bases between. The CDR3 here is CASSESRTANTEAFF. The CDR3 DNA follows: TGCGCCAGCAGTGAGTCTCGGACAGCGAACACTGAAGCTTTCTTT.

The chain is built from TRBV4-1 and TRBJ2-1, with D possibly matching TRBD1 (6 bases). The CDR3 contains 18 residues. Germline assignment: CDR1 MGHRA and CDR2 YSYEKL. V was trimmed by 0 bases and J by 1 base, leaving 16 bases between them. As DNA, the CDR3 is TGCGCCAGCAGCCAAGACCCCAGGGGTAGCATGTCCTACAATGAGCAGTTCTTC. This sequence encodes CASSQDPRGSMSYNEQFF.

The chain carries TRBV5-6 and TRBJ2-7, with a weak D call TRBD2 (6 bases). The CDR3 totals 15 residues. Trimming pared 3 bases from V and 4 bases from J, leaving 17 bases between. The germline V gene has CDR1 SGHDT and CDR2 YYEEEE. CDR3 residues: CASSWSRGMFYEQYV. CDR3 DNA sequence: TGTGCCAGCAGCTGGTCTCGGGGGATGTTTTACGAGCAGTACGTC.

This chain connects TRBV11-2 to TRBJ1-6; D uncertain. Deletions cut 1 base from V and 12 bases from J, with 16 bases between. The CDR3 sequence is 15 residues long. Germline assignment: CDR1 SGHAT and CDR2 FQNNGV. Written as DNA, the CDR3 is TGTGCCAGCAGCTTAGTAAGACTGCCTTTAGTACCCCTCCACTTT. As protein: CASSLVRLPLVPLHF.

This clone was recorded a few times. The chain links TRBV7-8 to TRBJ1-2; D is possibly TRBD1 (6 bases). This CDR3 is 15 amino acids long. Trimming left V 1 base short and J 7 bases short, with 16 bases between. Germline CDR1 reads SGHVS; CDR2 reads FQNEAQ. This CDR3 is CASSLEVRVGAGYTF. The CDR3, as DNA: TGTGCCAGCAGCTTAGAAGTCAGGGTGGGGGCTGGCTACACCTTC.

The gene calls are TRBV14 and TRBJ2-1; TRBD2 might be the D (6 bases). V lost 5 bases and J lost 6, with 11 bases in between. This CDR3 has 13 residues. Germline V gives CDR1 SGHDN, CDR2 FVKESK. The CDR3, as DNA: TGTGCCAGCAGCGCGGGGTACTTCAATGAGCAGTTCTTC. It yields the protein CASSAGYFNEQFF.

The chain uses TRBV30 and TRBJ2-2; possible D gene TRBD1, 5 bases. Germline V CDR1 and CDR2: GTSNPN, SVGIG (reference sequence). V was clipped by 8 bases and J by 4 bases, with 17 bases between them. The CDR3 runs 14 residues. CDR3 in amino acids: CAIGHLYSTGELFF. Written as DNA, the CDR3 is TGTGCCATCGGACACCTGTACTCCACCGGGGAGCTGTTTTTT.

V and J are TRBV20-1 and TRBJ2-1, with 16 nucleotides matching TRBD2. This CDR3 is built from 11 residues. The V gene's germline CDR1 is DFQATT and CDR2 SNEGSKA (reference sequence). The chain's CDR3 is CGGLAGGQQFF. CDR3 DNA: TGCGGGGGACTAGCGGGAGGGCAGCAGTTCTTC.

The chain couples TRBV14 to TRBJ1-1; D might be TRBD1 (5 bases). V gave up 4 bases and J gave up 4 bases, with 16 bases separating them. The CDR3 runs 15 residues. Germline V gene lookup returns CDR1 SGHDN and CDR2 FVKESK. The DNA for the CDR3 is TGTGCCAGCAGCCGCTCAGTGTTTAGGGGCACTGAAGCTTTCTTT. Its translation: CASSRSVFRGTEAFF.

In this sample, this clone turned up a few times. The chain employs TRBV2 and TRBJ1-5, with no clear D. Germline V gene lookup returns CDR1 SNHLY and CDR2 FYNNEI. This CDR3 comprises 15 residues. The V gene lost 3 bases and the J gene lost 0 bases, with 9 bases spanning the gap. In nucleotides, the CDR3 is TGTGCCAGCAGTGAGTGGTTAGTTAGCAATCAGCCCCAGCATTTT. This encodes CASSEWLVSNQPQHF.

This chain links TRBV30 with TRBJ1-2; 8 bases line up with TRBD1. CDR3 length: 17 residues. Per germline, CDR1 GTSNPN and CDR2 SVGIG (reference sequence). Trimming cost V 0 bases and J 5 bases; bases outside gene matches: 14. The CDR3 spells CAWSVPQGAGESYGYTF. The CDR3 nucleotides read TGTGCCTGGAGTGTACCTCAGGGGGCAGGGGAGTCGTATGGCTACACCTTC.